A selection of T cell receptor beta chains follows, all from one sample in a study of blood T cell repertoires in COVID-19. Measured with immunoSEQ multiplex PCR; TCRdb has only the in-frame clones, and not every one. The data show approximately 200,000 clones, 85% to 90% seen once. Sequencing used peripheral blood. The origin of the receptors is a man aged 50-60 years with acute or convalescent COVID-19. Each CDR3 is given with its conserved first and last residue. A D gene is named only where the DNA matches it firmly.

d_call	v_call	cdr3_aa
-	TRBV6-5	CASTSGHGEQYF
-	TRBV18	CASSRGQNQNTEAFF
TRBD1	TRBV5-5	CASSRMTGANTGELFF
-	TRBV6-5	CASLQADTQYF
-	TRBV4-1	CASSQEGGLGEKLFF
-	TRBV27	CASRRTAFPNEKLFF
-	TRBV3-1/TRBV3-2	CASQRADTQYF
TRBD1	TRBV10-3	CAISEAQDRSYSYTF
-	TRBV27	CASRVIVSAYEQYF
-	TRBV4-1	CASSQGTLGLSFGNTIYF
-	TRBV18	CASSVGAYDTGELFF
-	TRBV4-2	CASSPLDKGANQPQHF
TRBD1	TRBV6-1	CASSEAGQGTFYGYTF
TRBD2	TRBV7-3	CASSDSGGVADTQYF
-	TRBV4-1	CASDSQGLGEKLFF
-	TRBV9	CASSVAPGGKTTEAFF
-	TRBV2	CASSEVTRASSEQFF
-	TRBV6-2/TRBV6-3	CASSWTLPGGTGELFF
-	TRBV5-1	CASSRQETQYF
-	TRBV10-1	CASSEHQGGTQYF
-	TRBV18	CASSPPSGVSGNTIYF
-	TRBV7-3	CASSQDKYTEAFF
-	TRBV5-1	CASSLASGRGTEAFF
-	TRBV9	CASSVNVGQGYGYTF
TRBD1	TRBV7-9	CASSFGSTGGDQPQHF
-	TRBV2	CASSDAVQGWNQPQHF
-	TRBV2	CASSERAEVNTEAFF
-	TRBV5-1	CASSLGGDTYEQYF
-	TRBV18	CASSPSRQGGNTIYF
-	TRBV6-1	CASSELTGGRNTIYF
-	TRBV2	CASSNTQAGGPGVRGVAFF
-	TRBV3-1/TRBV3-2	CASSLTNTGELFF
TRBD1	TRBV19	CASSSGTGMNTEAFF
-	TRBV10-3	CAISDPGVGSGNTIYF
-	TRBV5-8	CASSYSSMAGDYEKLFF
TRBD2	TRBV5-8	CASSLGRGAFTDTQYF
TRBD2	TRBV6-5	CASTTSGDTGELFF
-	TRBV7-9	CASSDTIRDNYEQYF
-	TRBV15	CATSRRKASYGYTF
TRBD2	TRBV7-9	CASSGGLGYNEQFF
-	TRBV28	CASSLFPGGNTGELFF
TRBD1	TRBV18	CASSPVGQANPAGNYGYTF
-	TRBV20-1	CSAPYTEAFF
-	TRBV7-8	CASSLEVIPGVSPLHF
-	TRBV6-6	CASTDRINQPQHF
TRBD1	TRBV6-5	CASRIGTGYTGELFF
TRBD1	TRBV19	CASSITPEGTVYGYTF
-	TRBV3-1/TRBV3-2	CASSQATNTEAFF
-	TRBV5-4	CASSLQGSDEAFF
-	TRBV5-1	CASSPQGGTGELFF
-	TRBV14	CASSQDLADPSDPGYTF